The 23 T cell receptor beta chains below all came from one sample that was sequenced in a study of CD8+ T cells in alopecia areata (dated by TCRdb to the late 2010s). The time point label here, explained by the study, means: about 5 months on oral tofacitinib. The sample's treatment or condition label is to be understood as: oral pan-JAK inhibitor, 5-10 mg twice daily. The library came from the immunoSEQ multiplex PCR assay. RNA was extracted from all samples and reverse transcribed into cDNA as template for TCR sequencing. TCRdb retrieved this table from immuneACCESS and kept in-frame rearrangements only. Not all clones are present; in checked studies, unresolved V genes account for under half, and no reason is known for the remainder. The sample table holds 150,000 to 250,000 clones, of which more than 45% were seen once. The ten largest clonotypes hold 5.5% to 6% of the sample. Source: CD4+ T cells sorted from blood, taken at week 24, from a patient treated with tofacitinib. These receptors came from a human donor with alopecia areata.

The sample holds a few counts of this clone. This CDR3 reads CASSSDRGFTEAFF. DNA of the CDR3: TGTGCCAGCAGCTCTGACAGGGGCTTCACTGAAGCTTTCTTT. The chain combines TRBV5-6 with TRBJ1-1; 8 nucleotides align to TRBD1. CDR1 is SGHDT, CDR2 YYEEEE, per germline. Unmatched junction bases numbered 5, after V lost 3 bases and J lost 4 bases. The CDR3 runs to 14 residues. Full variable domain (outside the CDR3, taken from reference TRBV5-6 and TRBJ1-1): DAGVTQSPTHLIKTRGQQVTLRCSPKSGHDTVSWYQQALGQGPQFIFQYYEEEERQRGNFPDRFSGHQFPNYSSELNVNALLLGDSALYLCASSSDRGFTEAFFGQGTRLTVV.

This sequence joins TRBV6-1 and TRBJ1-1, with no clear D. V was shortened by 9 bases and J by 3 bases, with 11 bases between the two germline ends. Germline CDR1 MNHNS, CDR2 SASEGT. The CDR3 is made up of 12 amino acids. CDR3 amino acids: CASIRQYTEAFF. The CDR3, as DNA: TGTGCCAGTATTCGACAATACACTGAAGCTTTCTTT.

This chain joins TRBV5-1 and TRBJ1-1; weak D call: TRBD1 (5 bases). The CDR3 spans 15 residues. Trimming took 0 bases from V and 3 from J, leaving 12 bases between them. Germline lookup yields CDR1 SGHRS and CDR2 YFSETQ. CDR3 region: CASSLVAGRDTEAFF. The CDR3 DNA reads as TGCGCCAGCAGCTTGGTTGCGGGGCGGGACACTGAAGCTTTCTTT.

This clone has just one count. The genes are TRBV25-1 and TRBJ2-6, with D maybe TRBD1 (6 bases). The CDR3 spans 17 residues. Trimming shortened V by 2 bases and J by 0 bases, and 11 bases separated the two germline ends. Germline CDR1 and CDR2: MGHDK and SYGVNS. DNA for the CDR3: TGTGCCAGCAGTGAACGACAGGTCTACTCTGGGGCCAACGTCCTGACTTTC. Translated, it gives CASSERQVYSGANVLTF.

V gene TRBV7-7 combines with J gene TRBJ2-3; 8 nucleotides agree with TRBD2. This CDR3 comprises 18 residues. Germline trimming cut 5 bases from V and 3 bases from J; bases unmatched to any gene: 16. Germline values: CDR1 SSHAT, CDR2 FNYEAQ (reference sequence). This CDR3 reads CASSRRPAGVGDTDTQYF. The CDR3 DNA reads as TGTGCCAGCAGCCGCCGTCCAGCGGGAGTCGGGGATACAGATACGCAGTATTTT.

The chain combines TRBV27 with TRBJ1-1; D not certain. CDR1 and CDR2 (germline): MNHEY, SMNVEV (reference sequence). The CDR3 consists of 13 residues. V gave up 1 base and J gave up 10 bases, with 13 bases separating them. In DNA form, the CDR3 reads TGTGCCAGCAGTTTATTCTCGGGTGAGAGAGCTTTCTTT. Protein: CASSLFSGERAFF.

This clone appeared a few times. The gene calls are TRBV7-2 and TRBJ2-5; perhaps D is TRBD1 or TRBD2 (5 bases each). In germline, CDR1 is SGHTA, CDR2 FQGNSA. The CDR3 totals 18 residues. The V gene lost 3 bases and the J gene lost 5 bases, with 25 bases spanning the gap. The CDR3 DNA follows: TGTGCCAGCAGCTTCGGGGCAGGCTCGGGGACCGGTCGCGAGACCCAGTACTTC. Its protein is CASSFGAGSGTGRETQYF.

This rearrangement joins TRBV30 to TRBJ1-5; D possibly corresponds to TRBD1 (5 bases). V gave up 2 bases and J gave up 7 bases, with 12 bases separating them. Germline CDR1 is GTSNPN and CDR2 is SVGIG (reference sequence). The CDR3 extends over 13 amino acids. The DNA of the CDR3 is TGTGCCTGGAGTACACAGGAGGGCCAGCCCCAGCATTTT. Its translation is CAWSTQEGQPQHF.

This clone was counted only a few times. The chain recombines TRBV5-4 with TRBJ2-1; D is ambiguous. This CDR3 has 16 residues. V shed 0 bases and J shed 0 bases, with 10 bases lying between them. Germline loops: CDR1 SGHNT, CDR2 YYREEE (reference sequence). CDR3: CASSLGGRSSYNEQFF. The CDR3 DNA reads TGTGCCAGCAGCTTGGGTGGCAGGAGCTCCTACAATGAGCAGTTCTTC.

The V gene is TRBV30, the J gene TRBJ2-1; no firm D call. The length of the CDR3 is 12 residues. The germline CDR1 and CDR2 sequences are GTSNPN and SVGIG (reference sequence). V lost 0 bases, J lost 6 bases, and 6 bases lay in between. CDR3 loop: CAWSVQFNEQFF. For the CDR3, the DNA is TGTGCCTGGAGTGTACAGTTCAATGAGCAGTTCTTC.

This clone has just a few counts. The J gene is TRBJ2-5, the V gene TRBV28, with TRBD1 matching 9 bases. CDR3 length: 12 amino acids. Germline V gene lookup returns CDR1 MDHEN and CDR2 SYDVKM. The V gene end was trimmed by 11 bases and the J gene end by 10 bases; junction bases not matched to a gene: 11. The CDR3 reads CASGARQGDQYF. Written as DNA, the CDR3 is TGTGCCTCCGGGGCTAGACAGGGGGACCAGTACTTC. The full variable domain, in which reference TRBV28 and TRBJ2-5 provide the parts outside the CDR3, is DVKVTQSSRYLVKRTGEKVFLECVQDMDHENMFWYRQDPGLGLRLIYFSYDVKMKEKGDIPEGYSVSREKKERFSLILESASTNQTSMYLCASGARQGDQYFGPGTRLLVL.

The chain is built from TRBV6-5 and TRBJ1-6; D is unclear. This CDR3 has 14 residues. The V end was cut by 6 bases, the J end by 8 bases, with 14 bases between. CDR1 MNHEY and CDR2 SVGAGI come from the germline V gene. This CDR3 is CASSPSGLHSPLHF. The CDR3 DNA follows: TGTGCCAGCAGCCCCAGTGGGTTACATTCACCCCTCCACTTT.

The chain couples TRBV7-2 to TRBJ2-7; D unclear. With 5 bases removed from V and 1 base from J, the gap between germline ends came to 15 bases. Per germline, CDR1 SGHTA and CDR2 FQGNSA. The CDR3 spans 15 residues. The CDR3 sequence: CASSLSAVASYEQYF. CDR3 nucleotides: TGTGCCAGCAGCCTATCGGCTGTAGCTTCCTACGAGCAGTACTTC. The variable domain in full, with the rest retrieved from reference TRBV7-2 and TRBJ2-7, is GAGVSQSPSNKVTEKGKDVELRCDPISGHTALYWYRQSLGQGLEFLIYFQGNSAPDKSGLPSDRFSAERTGGSVSTLTIQRTQQEDSAVYLCASSLSAVASYEQYFGPGTRLTVT.

This clone was recorded a few times. V and J are TRBV20-1 and TRBJ2-7, with D tentatively TRBD1 (6 bases). Germline CDR1 is DFQATT and CDR2 is SNEGSKA (reference sequence). Deletions cut 8 bases from V and 4 bases from J, with 12 bases between. This CDR3 contains 11 residues. The chain's CDR3 is CSPAQGYEQYF. As DNA, the CDR3 is TGCAGTCCGGCACAGGGTTACGAGCAGTACTTC.

The chain is built from TRBV25-1 and TRBJ1-5; perhaps TRBD1 as D (5 bases). The germline V gene has CDR1 MGHDK and CDR2 SYGVNS. The ends were cut back, 3 bases at V and 7 bases at J, with 16 bases in the middle. This CDR3 is built from 15 residues. The CDR3 here is CASSEGGRVDQPQHF. The CDR3 DNA sequence: TGTGCCAGCAGTGAGGGTGGCAGGGTCGACCAGCCCCAGCATTTT.

This clone was detected many times. CDR3 residues: CAVGLAGANVLTF. In DNA, the CDR3 is TGTGCCGTCGGGCTGGCTGGGGCCAACGTCCTGACTTTC. The chain couples TRBV10-3 to TRBJ2-6, with unresolved D. V lost 11 bases, J lost 2 bases, and 10 bases lay in between. The germline CDR1 and CDR2 sequences are ENHRY and SYGVKD. The CDR3 has 13 amino acids.

This clone was seen only a few times. The V and J genes are TRBV29-1 and TRBJ2-7, with a weak D call TRBD1 (6 bases). Germline V gives CDR1 SQVTM, CDR2 ANQGSEA. V lost 6 bases to trimming and J lost 5 bases, with 11 bases between them. The CDR3 is 11 residues long. This chain's CDR3 is CSVTGGHEQYF. CDR3 sequence (DNA): TGCAGCGTGACAGGTGGGCACGAGCAGTACTTC.

The chain's CDR3 is CASSLAGYETQYF. The CDR3 DNA is TGTGCCAGCAGCCTGGCAGGGTACGAGACCCAGTACTTC. The chain recombines TRBV7-9 with TRBJ2-5; possible D gene TRBD1, 5 bases. The V gene lost 5 bases and the J gene lost 5 bases, with 12 bases spanning the gap. This CDR3 has 13 residues. Germline V gene lookup returns CDR1 SEHNR and CDR2 FQNEAQ (reference sequence).

As DNA, the CDR3 is TGTGCCAGCAAAGGGGATGGCTACACCTTC. As protein: CASKGDGYTF. The chain links TRBV9 to TRBJ1-2; the D gene is possibly TRBD1 (5 bases). Trimming cost V 6 bases and J 6 bases, with 6 bases left between them. CDR3 size: 10 residues. Germline V gene lookup returns CDR1 SGDLS and CDR2 YYNGEE.

This chain links TRBV6-1 with TRBJ2-7; 9 nucleotides agree with TRBD1. This CDR3 has 14 residues. Trimming cost V 7 bases and J 6 bases; bases outside gene matches: 10. Germline CDR1 and CDR2: MNHNS and SASEGT. CDR3 loop: CASTTRDRAGEQYF. The CDR3 DNA sequence: TGTGCCAGCACCACCCGGGACAGGGCTGGCGAGCAGTACTTC.

The chain has TRBV20-1 and TRBJ1-1, with D perhaps matching TRBD1 (6 bases). V lost 5 bases and J lost 11, with 15 bases in between. Germline CDR1 and CDR2: DFQATT and SNEGSKA (reference sequence). CDR3 length: 11 residues. In nucleotides, the CDR3 is TGCAGTGCTCATACAGGGTGGGGGGCTTTCTTT. Translation gives CSAHTGWGAFF.

This clone was counted a single time. The chain carries TRBV18 and TRBJ2-6; D unclear. V lost 1 base, J lost 2 bases, and 6 bases lay in between. This CDR3 contains 15 residues. The germline V gene encodes CDR1 KGHSH and CDR2 LQKENI. CDR3 sequence reads: CASSPQLTGANVLTF. For the CDR3, the DNA is TGTGCCAGCTCACCACAATTGACTGGGGCCAACGTCCTGACTTTC. The entire variable domain, with the rest obtained from reference TRBV18 and TRBJ2-6, is as follows: NAGVMQNPRHLVRRRGQEARLRCSPMKGHSHVYWYRQLPEEGLKFMVYLQKENIIDESGMPKERFSAEFPKEGPSILRIQQVVRGDSAAYFCASSPQLTGANVLTFGAGSRLTVL.

The chain joins TRBV6-5 to TRBJ1-2, with no clear D. Germline assignment: CDR1 MNHEY and CDR2 SVGAGI. This CDR3 comprises 13 residues. V lost 6 bases, J lost 1 base, and 9 bases lay in between. CDR3 DNA: TGTGCCAGCAGCCTCGAAATTAACTATGGCTACACCTTC. Its protein product is CASSLEINYGYTF.